The source of this TCR beta chain is a study of cytomegalovirus exposure and HLA in healthy donors. Study-wide context: Falling in the Caucasian-associated ancestry cluster were roughly 86% of 398 genotyped donors. General study points: The likely explanation for a cluster of highly shared sequence variants was sequencing artifact.

With respect to this clone: As yet, its antigen is unknown.

The PCR used 60 Vbeta and 13 Jbeta primers. Generated by immunoSEQ multiplex PCR, the TCRdb table keeps only in-frame clones and is missing some. This table holds fewer than 250,000 clones, 65% to 80% found once. V lost 11 bases and J lost 3, with 14 bases in between. This CDR3 is built from 12 residues. Germline CDR1 is WNHNN and CDR2 is SYGVQD (reference sequence). This chain connects TRBV10-1 to TRBJ2-7; D may be TRBD1 (5 bases). The clonotype was recovered from a girl between 2 and 10 years old in good health and CMV-seronegative. The sequenced sample was PBMCs. The chain's CDR3 is CARLKGYYEQYF. Here the CDR3 DNA reads TGCGCCCGCCTTAAGGGGTACTACGAGCAGTACTTC.